This T cell receptor beta chain was observed in a study of T-cell memory formation after mild COVID-19. The CDR3 spans 15 residues. Per the germline V gene, CDR1 is SGHDT and CDR2 is YYEEEE. The ends lost 4 bases at V and 3 bases at J; junction bases unmatched: 6. Regarding this clonotype: The antigen remains unidentified.

TCR alpha and TCR beta cDNA libraries with sample barcodes and UMIs came from 5'RACE using constant-segment primers. TCRdb fed the 5' RACE reads into MiXCR, producing one record per CDR3 protein. This repertoire shows about 280,000 distinct CDR3 sequences, roughly 8.2% found once; its top ten account for roughly 23%. Study findings and constraints: Day 15 to 85 contracting clones showed balanced CD4/CD8; day 15 to 37 expanders favored CD4+. Cross-reactive memory seemingly joined, as some responding clones were found in pre-infection memory.

The chain employs TRBV5-6 and TRBJ1-2, with 10 bases aligning to TRBD1. This receptor was identified in a man between 18 and 35 years old who had mild COVID-19 (a few samples of this study predate the infection). Cell type and time point are not known. Sample: PBMCs or a T cell subset sorted from them (not recorded which). The CDR3 DNA sequence: TGTGCCAGCAGCCGACAGGGGGCTTTCCACTATGGCTACACCTTC. Translating gives CASSRQGAFHYGYTF. Together with reference TRBV5-6 and TRBJ1-2, the CDR3 gives the full variable domain: DAGVTQSPTHLIKTRGQQVTLRCSPKSGHDTVSWYQQALGQGPQFIFQYYEEEERQRGNFPDRFSGHQFPNYSSELNVNALLLGDSALYLCASSRQGAFHYGYTFGSGTRLTVV.